Listed here is a single TCR beta chain. V gave up 3 bases and J gave up 0 bases, with 10 bases separating them. This CDR3 is built from 15 residues. Germline CDR1 and CDR2: MNHNS and SASEGT. The data derive from a study of T cell changes during pregnancy in multiple sclerosis. The method was immunoSEQ multiplex PCR; TCRdb's version includes in-frame clones alone and lacks a portion of them. The sample consists of about 88,000 clones, around 90% of them appearing once. Material: peripheral blood, obtained in the first trimester of pregnancy. This sequence joins TRBV6-1 and TRBJ2-3; TRBD1 might be the D (6 bases). This TCR was recovered from a female donor with multiple sclerosis, enrolled in a pregnancy study. The chain's CDR3 is CASSDMTGSTDTQYF. The CDR3 region has the DNA TGTGCCAGCAGTGATATGACAGGTAGCACAGATACGCAGTATTTT.